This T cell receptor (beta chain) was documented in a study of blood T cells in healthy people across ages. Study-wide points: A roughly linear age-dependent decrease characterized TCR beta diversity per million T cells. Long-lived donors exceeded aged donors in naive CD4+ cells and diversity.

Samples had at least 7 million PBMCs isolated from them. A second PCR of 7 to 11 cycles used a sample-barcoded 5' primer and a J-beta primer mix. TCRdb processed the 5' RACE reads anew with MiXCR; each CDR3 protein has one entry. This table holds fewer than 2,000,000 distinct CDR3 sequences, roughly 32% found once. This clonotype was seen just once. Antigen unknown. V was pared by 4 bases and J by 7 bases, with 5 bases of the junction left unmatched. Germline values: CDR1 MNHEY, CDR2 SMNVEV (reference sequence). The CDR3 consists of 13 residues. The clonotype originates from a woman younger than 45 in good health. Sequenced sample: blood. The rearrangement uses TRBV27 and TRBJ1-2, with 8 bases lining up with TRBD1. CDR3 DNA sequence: TGTGCCAGCAGTTGGGACAGGAAATCTGGCTACACCTTC. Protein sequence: CASSWDRKSGYTF.